Each of the 18 T cell receptor beta chains below was sequenced from the same sample in a study of identical twins. TCRdb processed the 5' RACE reads anew with MiXCR; each CDR3 protein has one entry. Found here are a few hundred thousand distinct CDR3 sequences, 10% to 15% of them singletons; the top ten hold 7.2%. In addition, the sample was reused for a study of yellow fever vaccine responses in identical twins.

Sequenced: CD8+ T cells sorted from blood. These receptors were obtained from a woman between 18 and 30 years old in good health.

The V gene is TRBV9, the J gene TRBJ2-7, with 8 bases aligning to TRBD2. The V gene's germline CDR1 is SGDLS and CDR2 YYNGEE. Losses at the gene ends were 0 bases for V and 6 bases for J; bases not matched to a gene: 8. This CDR3 is 15 amino acids long. This chain's CDR3 is CASSVAGGPAGEQYF. The CDR3 DNA is TGTGCCAGCAGCGTAGCGGGAGGGCCTGCCGGCGAGCAGTACTTC.

This clonotype was observed at least ten times. The rearrangement links TRBV28 to TRBJ1-5; D is ambiguous. Deletions cut 3 bases from V and 2 bases from J, with 17 bases between. CDR3 length equals 17 residues. Germline-derived CDR1 and CDR2 are MDHEN and SYDVKM. The CDR3 spells CASSLPSMEARNQPQHF. The DNA for the CDR3 is TGTGCCAGCAGTTTGCCAAGTATGGAGGCGCGCAATCAGCCCCAGCATTTT.

The CDR3 sequence is CASIGGTRNEQFF. The CDR3 region has the DNA TGTGCCAGCATAGGGGGAACGAGGAATGAGCAGTTCTTC. J is TRBJ2-1 and V is TRBV7-8, with D tentatively TRBD1 (6 bases). Deletions cut 7 bases from V and 7 bases from J, with 14 bases between. Germline CDR1 reads SGHVS; CDR2 reads FQNEAQ. The CDR3 runs to 13 residues.

The chain carries TRBV4-2 and TRBJ2-1; 7 positions match TRBD2. This CDR3 contains 15 residues. Germline lookup yields CDR1 LGHNA and CDR2 YNFKEQ. With V trimmed by 4 bases and J by 2 bases, 5 bases remained unmatched. The CDR3 reads CASSPSGTPYNEQFF. The DNA of the CDR3 is TGTGCCAGCAGCCCCAGCGGGACCCCCTACAATGAGCAGTTCTTC.

This chain joins TRBV12-3 or TRBV12-4 and TRBJ2-7; 7 bases map to TRBD1. The CDR3 loop spans 15 amino acids. J was trimmed by 4 bases and V by 5 bases; bases with no gene match: 11. CDR3 in amino acids: CASSAGETGKYEQYF. The CDR3 DNA follows: TGTGCCAGCAGTGCCGGAGAGACAGGGAAATACGAGCAGTACTTC.

The rearrangement uses TRBV20-1 and TRBJ2-2, with 14 positions matching TRBD2. The trim removed 3 bases at V and 1 base at J, leaving 4 bases unmatched. This CDR3 comprises 17 residues. The germline CDR1 and CDR2 sequences are DFQATT and SNEGSKA (reference sequence). The CDR3 loop reads CSARGLAGEKNTGELFF. CDR3 nucleotide sequence: TGCAGTGCTAGGGGACTAGCGGGGGAGAAGAACACCGGGGAGCTGTTTTTT.

This clonotype has only a few counts. The V gene is TRBV4-2, the J gene TRBJ2-2; D gene ambiguous. Looked up from germline, CDR1 is LGHNA and CDR2 is YNFKEQ. This CDR3 contains 15 residues. With 8 bases removed from V and 0 bases from J, the gap between germline ends came to 13 bases. CDR3 bases: TGTGCCAGCGGCAAAATGATACCGAACACCGGGGAGCTGTTTTTT. This gives the protein CASGKMIPNTGELFF.

In this sample, this clonotype turned up a few times. This chain joins TRBV25-1 and TRBJ2-1, with 9 bases fitting TRBD1. The CDR3 length is 14 residues. The germline V gene encodes CDR1 MGHDK and CDR2 SYGVNS. V shed 6 bases and J 9 bases; nucleotides not matched to a gene: 9. The CDR3 sequence is CASSPGQGSSEQFF. CDR3 sequence (DNA): TGTGCCAGCAGCCCGGGACAGGGTTCGAGTGAGCAGTTCTTC.

The rearrangement uses TRBV3-1 and TRBJ2-3; no reliable D call. This CDR3 is built from 17 residues. The V gene's germline CDR1 is LGHDT and CDR2 YNNKEL (reference sequence). V was cut by 0 bases and J by 2 bases, with 15 bases left in between. CDR3 sequence: CASSQEGDRPVTDTQYF. Written as DNA, the CDR3 is TGTGCCAGCAGCCAAGAAGGCGACCGCCCAGTCACAGATACGCAGTATTTT.

This clonotype has just a few counts. The CDR3, as DNA: TGTGCCAGCAGCCCCACGGGACAGGGGGTTTCGAATGAGCAGTACGTC. Translated: CASSPTGQGVSNEQYV. The chain uses TRBV28 and TRBJ2-7; 11 bases match TRBD1. The length of the CDR3 is 16 residues. The V and J ends lost 6 bases and 7 bases, in that order; junction bases with no gene match: 14. The germline V gene has CDR1 MDHEN and CDR2 SYDVKM.

This clonotype was recorded many times. The V and J genes are TRBV15 and TRBJ2-1; 9 bases agree with TRBD2. The CDR3 loop spans 16 amino acids. V dropped 0 bases and J dropped 4; count of bases not matched to a gene: 4. Germline-derived CDR1 and CDR2 are LNHNV and YYDKDF (reference sequence). The CDR3 region has the DNA TGTGCCACCAGCAGAGATAGGCTAGCGGGGTACAATGAGCAGTTCTTC. Translated, it gives CATSRDRLAGYNEQFF.

This clonotype has more than one count but fewer than ten. This rearrangement joins TRBV6-5 to TRBJ2-6; perhaps TRBD1 as D (5 bases). Looked up from germline, CDR1 is MNHEY and CDR2 is SVGAGI. Trimming stripped 4 bases from V and 4 bases from J, with 11 bases between. CDR3 length: 15 amino acids. CDR3 in amino acids: CASSFRASGANVLTF. The CDR3 coding sequence is TGTGCCAGCAGTTTCAGGGCATCAGGGGCCAACGTCCTGACTTTC.

This clonotype was recorded a few times. The genes are TRBV10-3 and TRBJ2-1; 8 bases are shared with TRBD2. V trimming: 0 bases; J trimming: 2 bases; junction bases outside the gene matches: 0. Per germline, CDR1 ENHRY and CDR2 SYGVKD. The CDR3 runs to 15 residues. The CDR3 protein is CAISESSGTYNEQFF. The DNA of the CDR3 is TGTGCCATCAGTGAGTCTAGCGGGACCTACAATGAGCAGTTCTTC.

The chain combines TRBV7-8 with TRBJ2-6; perhaps TRBD1 as D (6 bases). Trimming pared 1 base from V and 4 bases from J, leaving 11 bases between. Germline CDR1 and CDR2: SGHVS and FQNEAQ. The CDR3 contains 16 residues. The CDR3 DNA reads TGTGCCAGCAGCTTAGACAGGGATTCGGGGGCCAACGTCCTGACTTTC. Its translation is CASSLDRDSGANVLTF.

The chain couples TRBV5-5 to TRBJ2-5, with D possibly TRBD2 on 5 matching bases. The CDR3 is 13 amino acids. CDR1 is SGHKS, CDR2 YYEKEE, per germline (reference sequence). V gave up 6 bases and J gave up 5 bases, with 14 bases separating them. The DNA of the CDR3 is TGTGCCAGCACCTTCGCGGGCGCCGAGACCCAGTACTTC. Its translation: CASTFAGAETQYF.

This clonotype was seen at least ten times. V usage is TRBV20-1 and J usage is TRBJ2-2; 13 bases are a match to TRBD2. Germline-derived CDR1 and CDR2 are DFQATT and SNEGSKA (reference sequence). This CDR3 has 16 residues. V was clipped by 1 base and J by 3 bases; unmatched bases: 2. In DNA, the CDR3 is TGCAGTGCTAGAGCCGGACTAGCGGGAGACACCGGGGAGCTGTTTTTT. Its translation: CSARAGLAGDTGELFF.

The table lists this clonotype with a few counts. The gene calls are TRBV5-1 and TRBJ1-2; no reliable D call. The germline V gene has CDR1 SGHRS and CDR2 YFSETQ. The CDR3 contains 15 residues. V was trimmed by 2 bases and J by 0 bases, leaving 11 bases between them. CDR3 sequence (DNA): TGCGCCAGCAGCTTAGGCCCGAGGCCTAACTATGGCTACACCTTC. This sequence encodes CASSLGPRPNYGYTF.

The sample holds a few counts of this clonotype. V gene TRBV27 combines with J gene TRBJ2-7; TRBD2 agrees at 8 bases. With V trimmed by 6 bases and J by 2 bases, 12 bases remained unmatched. CDR3 length equals 16 residues. In germline, CDR1 is MNHEY, CDR2 SMNVEV (reference sequence). The CDR3 loop reads CASSFSSGRFAYEQYF. The DNA for the CDR3 is TGTGCCAGCAGCTTTTCCAGCGGGAGATTCGCCTACGAGCAGTACTTC.